Each of the 21 T cell receptor beta chains below was sequenced from the same sample in a study of blood T cell repertoires in COVID-19. The repertoire was sequenced with immunoSEQ multiplex PCR; TCRdb's copy has only in-frame clones and lacks some. The sample includes about 140,000 clones, about 80% of them seen just once. What was sequenced was peripheral blood. Receptors originate from a human donor in a cohort sampled during active COVID-19.

The chain combines TRBV27 with TRBJ2-3; weak D call: TRBD2 (5 bases). V gave up 7 bases and J gave up 2 bases, with 13 bases separating them. Germline CDR1 reads MNHEY; CDR2 reads SMNVEV (reference sequence). The CDR3 contains 14 residues. CDR3 sequence reads: CASTTGVTTDTQYF. The CDR3, as DNA: TGTGCCAGCACCACCGGGGTAACCACAGATACGCAGTATTTT.

This chain joins TRBV20-1 and TRBJ2-7; D uncertain. This CDR3 contains 12 residues. Germline values: CDR1 DFQATT, CDR2 SNEGSKA (reference sequence). The ends were cut back, 3 bases at V and 2 bases at J, with 8 bases in the middle. The CDR3 loop reads CSASYSTYEQYF. DNA for the CDR3: TGCAGTGCTAGTTACAGTACCTACGAGCAGTACTTC.

The V call is TRBV1, the J call TRBJ1-6; the D call TRBD1 from the table was never checked on the DNA. TRBV1 is a listed pseudogene. This CDR3 is built from 17 residues. As DNA, the CDR3 is TGCACCAGCAGCCAAGGGCAGATTTTCTCCTATAATTCACCCCTCCACTTT. Translation gives CTSSQGQIFSYNSPLHF.

The gene calls are TRBV4-1 and TRBJ1-1, with TRBD1 identical over 7 bases. Germline CDR1 reads MGHRA; CDR2 reads YSYEKL. The CDR3 is 13 amino acids. J gave up 3 bases and V 6 bases, and 4 bases lay outside the gene matches. CDR3: CASRATGYTEAFF. Here the CDR3 DNA reads TGCGCCAGCAGAGCGACAGGGTACACTGAAGCTTTCTTT.

The J gene is TRBJ2-6, the V gene TRBV5-6; D not resolved. V gave up 2 bases and J gave up 2 bases, with 14 bases separating them. This CDR3 comprises 17 residues. Germline V CDR1 and CDR2: SGHDT, YYEEEE. The CDR3 nucleotides are TGTGCCAGCAGCTTATCTCTTCGGAGCGCTGGGGCCAACGTCCTGACTTTC. Amino acid sequence: CASSLSLRSAGANVLTF.

In its sample, this clone was seen once. The chain employs TRBV10-3 and TRBJ2-7; D not resolved. The CDR3 extends over 12 amino acids. The V gene lost 3 bases and the J gene lost 2 bases, with 5 bases spanning the gap. The germline V gene has CDR1 ENHRY and CDR2 SYGVKD. CDR3 bases: TGTGCCATCAGTGATTTAACCTACGAGCAGTACTTC. The encoded protein is CAISDLTYEQYF.

This clone was recorded a few times. This chain connects TRBV27 to TRBJ2-3; TRBD1 matches 7 bases. The CDR3 loop spans 14 amino acids. Germline trimming cut 5 bases from V and 4 bases from J; bases unmatched to any gene: 6. Germline V gene data show CDR1 as MNHEY and CDR2 as SMNVEV (reference sequence). The CDR3 loop reads CASSRRQGSDTQYF. CDR3 nucleotide sequence: TGTGCCAGCAGTCGTCGACAGGGTTCAGATACGCAGTATTTT.

V and J are TRBV7-2 and TRBJ2-5, with D uncertain. Germline loops: CDR1 SGHTA, CDR2 FQGNSA. The CDR3 spans 14 residues. Trimming took 5 bases from V and 6 from J, leaving 16 bases between them. This CDR3 is CASSPQRGSQTQYF. The CDR3 coding sequence is TGTGCCAGCAGCCCCCAACGAGGCTCGCAGACCCAGTACTTC.

The chain combines TRBV19 with TRBJ2-1; D may be TRBD2 (6 bases). Germline V lookup: CDR1 LNHDA, CDR2 SQIVND (reference sequence). There are 12 residues in the CDR3. The germline V and J ends were trimmed by 6 bases and 9 bases, with 12 bases remaining between them. In DNA, the CDR3 is TGTGCCAGTAGCCCTTCAGCGGGTGAGCAGTTCTTC. Its translation: CASSPSAGEQFF.

The rearrangement uses TRBV11-2 and TRBJ1-2; 7 nucleotides match TRBD1. After removal of 4 bases from V and 3 bases from J, the junction contained 8 bases not matched to a gene. Germline V gene data show CDR1 as SGHAT and CDR2 as FQNNGV. CDR3 length equals 15 residues. In DNA form, the CDR3 reads TGTGCCAGCAGCTCGAAGGGGGCTCGGGACTATGGCTACACCTTC. The encoded protein is CASSSKGARDYGYTF.

The chain links TRBV10-3 to TRBJ1-5, with 8 positions matching TRBD1. Per germline, CDR1 ENHRY and CDR2 SYGVKD. This CDR3 spans 14 amino acids. J lost 5 bases, V lost 10 bases, and 10 bases had no gene match. CDR3 protein: CATAGTGNDQPQHF. The CDR3 region has the DNA TGTGCCACCGCGGGGACAGGTAACGATCAGCCCCAGCATTTT.

The chain carries TRBV19 and TRBJ2-7; weak D call: TRBD1 (6 bases). The germline V gene has CDR1 LNHDA and CDR2 SQIVND (reference sequence). Trimming took off 8 bases at V and 2 bases at J, with 19 bases between the two ends. The CDR3 is made up of 15 amino acids. The DNA of the CDR3 is TGTGCCAGTCAAAAGGGTGGGGGCGCAGCCTACGAGCAGTACTTC. Encoded protein: CASQKGGGAAYEQYF. The whole variable domain, filled in from reference TRBV19 and TRBJ2-7, reads DGGITQSPKYLFRKEGQNVTLSCEQNLNHDAMYWYRQDPGQGLRLIYYSQIVNDFQKGDIAEGYSVSREKKESFPLTVTSAQKNPTAFYLCASQKGGGAAYEQYFGPGTRLTVT.

The chain is built from TRBV6-1 and TRBJ2-7, with TRBD2 matching 7 bases. The CDR3 totals 14 residues. Germline values: CDR1 MNHNS, CDR2 SASEGT. The V and J ends lost 0 bases and 4 bases, in that order; junction bases with no gene match: 3. CDR3 coding DNA: TGTGCCAGCAGTGAAGCGGGGGGGTGGTACGAGCAGTACTTC. Its translation: CASSEAGGWYEQYF.

The chain uses TRBV6-5 and TRBJ1-2; 8 positions match TRBD1. The CDR3 length is 14 residues. The trim removed 6 bases at V and 8 bases at J, leaving 11 bases unmatched. Per germline, CDR1 MNHEY and CDR2 SVGAGI. Here the CDR3 DNA reads TGTGCCAGCAGCCCCGGACAGGGTTTTTGGGGCTACACCTTC. Translated: CASSPGQGFWGYTF.

The chain recombines TRBV9 with TRBJ1-1; 7 positions match TRBD1. Germline values: CDR1 SGDLS, CDR2 YYNGEE. The CDR3 has 14 residues. The V and J ends lost 2 bases and 4 bases, in that order; junction bases with no gene match: 5. Here the CDR3 reads CASSVADRTTEAFF. DNA for the CDR3: TGTGCCAGCAGCGTGGCGGACAGGACCACTGAAGCTTTCTTT.

This clone was detected only once. V and J are TRBV19 and TRBJ1-5; a weak D match, TRBD1 (6 bases). The V end was cut by 6 bases, the J end by 0 bases, with 15 bases between. The CDR3 consists of 16 residues. Germline V CDR1 and CDR2: LNHDA, SQIVND (reference sequence). The CDR3 loop reads CASRPDRTYSNQPQHF. CDR3 bases: TGTGCCAGTAGGCCCGACAGGACATATAGCAATCAGCCCCAGCATTTT.

The J gene is TRBJ1-1, the V gene TRBV19; D is uncertain. Deletions cut 1 base from V and 7 bases from J, with 4 bases between. This CDR3 comprises 11 residues. Germline lookup yields CDR1 LNHDA and CDR2 SQIVND (reference sequence). CDR3: CASSIAGEAFF. DNA of the CDR3: TGTGCCAGTAGTATAGCAGGTGAAGCTTTCTTT.

The chain couples TRBV5-1 to TRBJ2-2, with TRBD1 identical over 8 bases. Germline V CDR1 and CDR2: SGHRS, YFSETQ. The V and J ends lost 4 bases and 4 bases, in that order; junction bases with no gene match: 6. This CDR3 contains 15 residues. CDR3 amino acids: CASSTNTGGTGELFF. The CDR3, as DNA: TGCGCCAGCAGCACCAACACAGGGGGCACCGGGGAGCTGTTTTTT.

In DNA, the CDR3 is TGTGCCAGTAGTATTTTCGGTTTAAGCTACGAGCAGTACTTC. Encoded protein: CASSIFGLSYEQYF. The gene calls are TRBV19 and TRBJ2-7; D not resolved. The germline CDR1 and CDR2 sequences are LNHDA and SQIVND (reference sequence). V lost 3 bases and J lost 3, with 12 bases in between. The CDR3 is 14 amino acids.

This chain connects TRBV24-1 to TRBJ1-2; tentatively, D is TRBD1 (5 bases). The CDR3 has 14 residues. The germline V gene has CDR1 KGHDR and CDR2 SFDVKD. Trimming removed 3 bases at V and 2 bases at J, with 9 bases between. CDR3 bases: TGTGCCACCAGTGATGTCAGGGTAAACTATGGCTACACCTTC. Translated, it gives CATSDVRVNYGYTF.

The V and J genes are TRBV6-1 and TRBJ1-3, with D tentatively TRBD1 (5 bases). This CDR3 region has 16 residues. Germline CDR1 is MNHNS and CDR2 is SASEGT. The V end was cut by 2 bases, the J end by 4 bases, with 15 bases between. This CDR3 is CASSENTGKSGNTIYF. The CDR3 DNA reads TGTGCCAGCAGTGAAAACACAGGAAAATCCGGAAACACCATATATTTT.